The rows below give T cell receptor beta chains drawn from one sample of a study of spatial heterogeneity in lung cancer. In TCRdb, the 5' RACE reads were re-called with MiXCR into one record per CDR3 protein. The sample includes tens of thousands of distinct CDR3 sequences, under 7.5% seen only once; the top ten take roughly 2.7%. The sequenced sample was PBMCs, obtained at surgery. The receptor set was obtained from a female donor with early-stage non-small cell lung cancer. Both conserved end residues are part of each CDR3.

>TRBV24-1
CATGTGVEEEQYF
>TRBV11-2
CASSSAFTGELFF
>TRBV5-5
CASSSRLAAYTQYF
>TRBV2
CASRSYTQYF
>TRBV2
CASSGARSGNQPQHF
>TRBV3-1
CASSQDLLAGYNEQFF
>TRBV29-1
CSVAGGGNQPQHF
>TRBV30
CAWTLGPSYEQYF
>TRBV20-1
CKIRDRVGLGQYF
>TRBV7-2
CASSLRASGYNEQFF
>TRBV5-6
CASSLGFGGSDEQYF
>TRBV28
CASSLGVGGRDSDTQYF
>TRBV2
CASSGDSETQYF
>TRBV11-2
CASSLAGELFF
>TRBV7-2
CASSSAGGQQFF
>TRBV20-1
CSARAPGGEQYF
>TRBV5-4
CASSSISTYEQYF
>TRBV4-3
CASSQEYGAYEQYF
>TRBV20-1
CSASRGNTGELFF
>TRBV6-5
CASAAGLFTDTQYF
>TRBV4-1
CASSQVVRDSGHIQYF
>TRBV24-1
CATSDLSSGGTEQFF
>TRBV4-2
CASSLGTRVETQYF
>TRBV29-1
CSVASFRTDTQYF
>TRBV20-1
CSAFRPAQGATEAFF
>TRBV11-2
CASSLGGPRRFPTDTQYF
>TRBV21-1
CASSLFRRKSNTGELFF
>TRBV5-1
CASSWDSYGYTF
>TRBV28
CANIRDRQNSPLHF
>TRBV9
CASRLAGTRGTQYF
>TRBV2
CASRGNRAQRETQYF
>TRBV20-1
CSAYEAGGRTDTQYF
>TRBV28
CASSLNGYTF
>TRBV3-1
CASSQVAGGNSPLHF
>TRBV3-1
CASSRRGDTQETQYF
>TRBV2
CASSEGDRAAQYF
>TRBV28
CASRTSGGRLYEQYF
>TRBV28
CASNVLSSVRYGYTF
>TRBV7-9
CASRPGGPDNEQFF
>TRBV2
CASSEALRGGKLFF
>TRBV6-4
CASSGLIGDTQYF
>TRBV13
CASSRGRINSPLHF
>TRBV18
CASSQTDRGGAGEQYF
>TRBV5-1
CASSPTDRPVYNEQFF
>TRBV10-3
CAISHRATSDTQYF
>TRBV6-1
CASSERRGFGTQYF
>TRBV3-1
CASSPSGGGRQDTQYF
>TRBV7-2
CASSFHGTVTDTQYF
>TRBV12-3/TRBV12-4
CASSPRTSRETQYF
>TRBV9
CAITGTASSYEQYF